A selection of T cell receptor beta chains follows, all from one sample in a study of blood T cell repertoires in COVID-19. Clones were sequenced by immunoSEQ multiplex PCR, and TCRdb holds only the in-frame ones, with some missing. The sample records approximately 210,000 clones, 92% being singletons. Sequencing used peripheral blood. All receptors derive from a man aged 30-40 years with acute or convalescent COVID-19. Both conserved end residues are part of each CDR3. The D gene is left open where the match is weak.

V	D	J	CDR3	DNA
TRBV28	TRBD1	TRBJ1-2	CASIQLGTGGNYGYTF	TGTGCCAGCATCCAACTCGGGACAGGGGGCAACTATGGCTACACCTTC
TRBV6-4	TRBD2	TRBJ2-1	CASSLGRTNEQFF	TGTGCCAGCAGTCTCGGGAGGACTAATGAGCAGTTCTTC
TRBV28	-	TRBJ1-6	CASSPPRGPLHF	TGTGCCAGCAGTCCCCCAAGGGGACCCCTCCACTTT
TRBV3-1/TRBV3-2	TRBD1	TRBJ2-5	CASSQAGTGRQETQYF	TGTGCCAGCAGCCAGGCCGGGACAGGGAGACAAGAGACCCAGTACTTC
TRBV19	-	TRBJ1-1	CASSIWWQGLEGTEAFF	TGTGCCAGTAGTATCTGGTGGCAGGGGTTGGAAGGGACTGAAGCTTTCTTT
TRBV2	-	TRBJ2-6	CASSEQNSGANVLTF	TGTGCCAGCAGTGAACAGAACTCTGGGGCCAACGTCCTGACTTTC
TRBV19	TRBD1	TRBJ2-1	CASSMGQGSYNEQFF	TGTGCCAGTAGTATGGGACAGGGGTCTTACAATGAGCAGTTCTTC
TRBV12-3/TRBV12-4	-	TRBJ1-1	CASSQRGGGEAFF	TGTGCCAGCAGCCAACGGGGAGGAGGGGAAGCTTTCTTT
TRBV4-1	-	TRBJ1-5	CASSQNSNSNQPQHF	TGCGCCAGCAGCCAGAACAGTAATAGCAATCAGCCCCAGCATTTT
TRBV7-2	-	TRBJ2-1	CASSLGPPLITYNEQFF	TGTGCCAGCAGCTTGGGCCCCCCCCTCATAACCTACAATGAGCAGTTCTTC
TRBV5-1	TRBD1	TRBJ1-2	CASSLVVQGVDGYTF	TGCGCCAGCAGCTTGGTGGTACAGGGGGTAGATGGCTACACCTTC
TRBV9	TRBD2	TRBJ2-1	CASSGRWLAGSNEQFF	TGTGCCAGCAGCGGGCGTTGGCTAGCGGGAAGCAATGAGCAGTTCTTC
TRBV4-1	TRBD1	TRBJ2-1	CASSQGVRDRGLLGEQFF	TGCGCCAGCAGCCAGGGAGTCAGGGACAGGGGGCTGCTCGGTGAGCAGTTCTTC
TRBV5-4	-	TRBJ2-1	CASSSAGPNPYNEQFF	TGTGCCAGCAGCTCCGCAGGTCCCAACCCTTACAATGAGCAGTTCTTC
TRBV28	TRBD2	TRBJ2-2	CASSLQTSGRAKVNTGELFF	TGTGCCAGCAGTCTTCAGACTAGCGGGAGGGCAAAAGTAAACACCGGGGAGCTGTTTTTT